The 21 T cell receptor beta chains given below trace back to one sample, sequenced in a study of memory CD4+ T cells and cytomegalovirus serostatus (dated by TCRdb to the late 2010s). The library relied on the immunoSEQ multiplex PCR assay. This immuneACCESS table, as held by TCRdb, lists in-frame sequences with V and J called but not all clones. Of the missing ones, under half trace to an unresolved V gene in checked studies; the others have no known cause. This sample gives over 55,000 clones in total; around 85% of them show up just once. 0.65% to 0.9% of the sample goes to the ten largest clones. Single viable CD3+CD4+CD8-CD45RO+ cells were sorted as memory CD4+ T cells on a FACSAria II. Sequencing was performed on memory CD4+ T cells from blood. All receptors come from an adult in good health and CMV-seronegative.

The rearrangement uses TRBV19 and TRBJ1-3; 9 nucleotides match TRBD1. Germline V lookup: CDR1 LNHDA, CDR2 SQIVND (reference sequence). V gave up 6 bases and J gave up 2 bases; unmatched junction bases: 2. The CDR3 has 14 residues. In DNA, the CDR3 is TGTGCCAGTAGGAGGACAGGGGCTGGAAACACCATATATTTT. Translated, it gives CASRRTGAGNTIYF.

This clone was detected only once. The chain combines TRBV23-1 with TRBJ2-3; 7 nucleotides agree with TRBD1. TRBV23-1 is an ORF, and what it does is uncertain. Losses at the gene ends were 4 bases for V and 0 bases for J; bases not matched to a gene: 7. This CDR3 contains 16 residues. DNA for the CDR3: TGCGCCAGCAGTCCCAGACAGGGACCTAGCACAGATACGCAGTATTTT. This sequence encodes CASSPRQGPSTDTQYF.

V gene TRBV5-5 combines with J gene TRBJ2-7, with D unclear. Germline CDR1 is SGHKS and CDR2 is YYEKEE (reference sequence). V was clipped by 1 base and J by 6 bases, with 5 bases between them. The CDR3 consists of 11 residues. The CDR3 sequence is CASSLLGEQYF. The CDR3 DNA sequence: TGTGCCAGCAGCTTGCTGGGCGAGCAGTACTTC.

This clone occurred a few times. The chain carries TRBV7-7 and TRBJ2-1; D ambiguous. The V gene lost 4 bases and the J gene lost 4 bases, with 14 bases spanning the gap. Germline V gene sequence: CDR1 SSHAT, CDR2 FNYEAQ (reference sequence). This CDR3 contains 15 residues. CDR3: CASSSRNGPYNEQFF. The CDR3 DNA reads as TGTGCCAGCAGCTCCCGAAACGGGCCTTACAATGAGCAGTTCTTC.

This clone is medium-sized within its sample. The V and J genes are TRBV5-1 and TRBJ1-3; possible D gene TRBD1, 6 bases. Germline values: CDR1 SGHRS, CDR2 YFSETQ. This CDR3 comprises 15 residues. V was cut by 4 bases and J by 0 bases, with 11 bases left in between. CDR3 residues: CASSVTGISGNTIYF. The CDR3, as DNA: TGCGCCAGCAGCGTCACAGGGATCTCTGGAAACACCATATATTTT. Filled out from reference TRBV5-1 and TRBJ1-3, the complete variable domain reads KAGVTQTPRYLIKTRGQQVTLSCSPISGHRSVSWYQQTPGQGLQFLFEYFSETQRNKGNFPGRFSGRQFSNSRSEMNVSTLELGDSALYLCASSVTGISGNTIYFGEGSWLTVV.

V usage is TRBV2 and J usage is TRBJ1-5, with D uncertain. Trimming shortened V by 4 bases and J by 3 bases, and 16 bases separated the two germline ends. This CDR3 has 16 residues. Germline CDR1 SNHLY, CDR2 FYNNEI. The DNA for the CDR3 is TGTGCCAGCAGTGTATCTTCCGGCAGGCTCAATCAGCCCCAGCATTTT. This gives the protein CASSVSSGRLNQPQHF. Looking up the rest from reference TRBV2 and TRBJ1-5 gives the full variable domain: EPEVTQTPSHQVTQMGQEVILRCVPISNHLYFYWYRQILGQKVEFLVSFYNNEISEKSEIFDDQFSVERPDGSNFTLKIRSTKLEDSAMYFCASSVSSGRLNQPQHFGDGTRLSIL.

The chain is built from TRBV28 and TRBJ1-2; possible D gene TRBD1, 5 bases. This CDR3 has 14 residues. Looked up from germline, CDR1 is MDHEN and CDR2 is SYDVKM. The germline V and J ends were trimmed by 6 bases and 5 bases, with 16 bases remaining between them. Written as DNA, the CDR3 is TGTGCCAGCAGCCTAGCGGGGACGGATTATGGCTACACCTTC. It codes for CASSLAGTDYGYTF.

The rearrangement links TRBV5-1 to TRBJ2-5; a weak D match, TRBD2 (6 bases). The ends were cut back, 10 bases at V and 5 bases at J, with 24 bases in the middle. CDR1 and CDR2 from the germline V gene are SGHRS and YFSETQ. The CDR3 sequence is 15 residues long. The CDR3 here is CASSGVDPAMETQYF. In DNA form, the CDR3 reads TGCGCCTCCTCGGGGGTCGACCCGGCGATGGAGACCCAGTACTTC. Complete variable domain (other parts from reference TRBV5-1 and TRBJ2-5): KAGVTQTPRYLIKTRGQQVTLSCSPISGHRSVSWYQQTPGQGLQFLFEYFSETQRNKGNFPGRFSGRQFSNSRSEMNVSTLELGDSALYLCASSGVDPAMETQYFGPGTRLLVL.

The rearrangement joins TRBV4-1 to TRBJ1-2; D might be TRBD1 (6 bases). Germline CDR1 MGHRA, CDR2 YSYEKL. V was shortened by 6 bases and J by 2 bases, with 19 bases between the two germline ends. CDR3 length: 16 amino acids. CDR3 DNA sequence: TGCGCCAGCAGAAATACAGGGACCAGACTGAACTATGGCTACACCTTC. Translated: CASRNTGTRLNYGYTF.

The chain couples TRBV6-1 to TRBJ2-7, with unresolved D. The germline CDR1 and CDR2 sequences are MNHNS and SASEGT. With 0 bases removed from V and 3 bases from J, the gap between germline ends came to 9 bases. The CDR3 covers 14 residues. In DNA form, the CDR3 reads TGTGCCAGCAGTGAAGCCGGGCGGCACTACGAGCAGTACTTC. Its translation is CASSEAGRHYEQYF.

The genes are TRBV14 and TRBJ2-5; D is possibly TRBD1 (6 bases). The CDR3 runs to 13 residues. Trimming left V 6 bases short and J 9 bases short, with 17 bases between. CDR1 and CDR2 from the germline V gene are SGHDN and FVKESK. The CDR3 DNA is TGTGCCAGCAGTACCGACAGGCTTGCGGCCCAGTACTTC. Translation: CASSTDRLAAQYF.

This clone was counted once. The CDR3 nucleotides read TGTGCCAGCAGCCACCCCGGACAGGGCGGTCAGCCCCAGCATTTT. Amino acids: CASSHPGQGGQPQHF. The chain links TRBV4-2 to TRBJ1-5; 8 bases match TRBD1. Germline V gene sequence: CDR1 LGHNA, CDR2 YNFKEQ. This CDR3 comprises 15 residues. J gave up 6 bases and V 3 bases, and 7 bases lay outside the gene matches.

The rearrangement links TRBV7-8 to TRBJ2-3; the D is unclear. V was cut by 3 bases and J by 3 bases, with 10 bases left in between. The CDR3 runs 14 residues. Germline values: CDR1 SGHVS, CDR2 FQNEAQ. The CDR3 DNA follows: TGTGCCAGCAGCTTTGCTAGAGCGACAGATACGCAGTATTTT. Residues: CASSFARATDTQYF.

This chain uses TRBV6-6 with TRBJ1-1; D gene ambiguous. Trimming removed 8 bases from V and 5 bases from J, with 18 bases in between. The CDR3 has 14 amino acids. The germline V gene has CDR1 MNHNY and CDR2 SVGAGI (reference sequence). The CDR3 sequence: CASEKPPGGTEAFF. CDR3 bases: TGTGCCAGCGAGAAACCCCCTGGAGGTACTGAAGCTTTCTTT.

This sequence joins TRBV18 and TRBJ2-3; 11 positions agree with TRBD2. The germline V gene encodes CDR1 KGHSH and CDR2 LQKENI. The ends lost 3 bases at V and 0 bases at J; junction bases unmatched: 11. The length of the CDR3 is 19 residues. The CDR3 bases are TGTGCCAGCTCACCTCCCAGACTAGCGGGGCATTCTAGCACAGATACGCAGTATTTT. Amino acids: CASSPPRLAGHSSTDTQYF.

V and J are TRBV29-1 and TRBJ1-2; D uncertain. This CDR3 has 11 amino acids. The V gene lost 4 bases and the J gene lost 5 bases, with 8 bases spanning the gap. CDR1 SQVTM and CDR2 ANQGSEA come from the germline V gene. CDR3 residues: CSVARDYGYTF. The CDR3 region has the DNA TGCAGCGTTGCGCGGGATTATGGCTACACCTTC.

This chain links TRBV6-4 with TRBJ1-1; D gene ambiguous. The CDR3 has 15 amino acids. V was pared by 4 bases and J by 2 bases, with 14 bases between. Germline V gives CDR1 MRHNA, CDR2 SNTAGT. Here the CDR3 reads CASSARRLGNTEAFF. The CDR3 DNA reads TGTGCCAGCAGTGCCCGTCGACTGGGAAACACTGAAGCTTTCTTT.

The chain combines TRBV6-6 with TRBJ1-4; D gene unclear. This CDR3 has 13 amino acids. Trimming removed 5 bases from V and 4 bases from J, with 8 bases in between. Looked up from germline, CDR1 is MNHNY and CDR2 is SVGAGI (reference sequence). The CDR3 loop is CASSGSRNEKLFF. For the CDR3, the DNA is TGTGCCAGCAGTGGTAGCCGTAATGAAAAACTGTTTTTT.

The rearrangement links TRBV10-3 to TRBJ1-1; 10 positions match TRBD1. After removal of 0 bases from V and 6 bases from J, the junction contained 4 bases not matched to a gene. The CDR3 spans 15 residues. Germline V gene sequence: CDR1 ENHRY, CDR2 SYGVKD. The CDR3 bases are TGTGCCATCAGTGAGTCTGACAGGGGGCAGGCTGAAGCTTTCTTT. Amino acids: CAISESDRGQAEAFF.

This clone was seen more than once but under ten times. The V gene is TRBV20-1, the J gene TRBJ2-7, with D uncertain. Looked up from germline, CDR1 is DFQATT and CDR2 is SNEGSKA (reference sequence). CDR3 size: 9 residues. Deletions cut 5 bases from V and 5 bases from J, with 4 bases between. Written as DNA, the CDR3 is TGCAGTGCTGGGGACGAGCAGTACTTC. Translating gives CSAGDEQYF.

The V call is TRBV10-3, the J call TRBJ1-2; D perhaps matches TRBD1 (5 bases). The V gene's germline CDR1 is ENHRY and CDR2 SYGVKD. The germline V and J ends were trimmed by 3 bases and 6 bases, with 11 bases remaining between them. The CDR3 spans 13 residues. CDR3: CAISDRVLDGYTF. The CDR3 DNA reads as TGTGCCATCAGTGACAGGGTGTTGGATGGCTACACCTTC.